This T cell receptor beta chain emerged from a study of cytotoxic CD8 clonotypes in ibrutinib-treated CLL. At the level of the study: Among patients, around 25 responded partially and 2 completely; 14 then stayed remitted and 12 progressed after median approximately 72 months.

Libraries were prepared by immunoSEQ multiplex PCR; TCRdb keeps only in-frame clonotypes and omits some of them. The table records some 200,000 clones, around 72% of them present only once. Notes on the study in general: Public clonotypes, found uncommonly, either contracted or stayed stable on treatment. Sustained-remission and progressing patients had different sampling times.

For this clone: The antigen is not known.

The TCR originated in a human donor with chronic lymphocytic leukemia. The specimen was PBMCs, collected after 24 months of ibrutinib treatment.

The CDR3 DNA reads TGTGCCACCAGCAGGATCCGGGACAGGGGATCTCTATCCTACGAGCAGTACTTC. Its protein is CATSRIRDRGSLSYEQYF. This chain joins TRBV15 and TRBJ2-7; 10 bases line up with TRBD1. Germline-derived CDR1 and CDR2 are LNHNV and YYDKDF (reference sequence). CDR3 size: 18 residues. J gave up 1 base and V 3 bases, and 12 bases lay outside the gene matches.